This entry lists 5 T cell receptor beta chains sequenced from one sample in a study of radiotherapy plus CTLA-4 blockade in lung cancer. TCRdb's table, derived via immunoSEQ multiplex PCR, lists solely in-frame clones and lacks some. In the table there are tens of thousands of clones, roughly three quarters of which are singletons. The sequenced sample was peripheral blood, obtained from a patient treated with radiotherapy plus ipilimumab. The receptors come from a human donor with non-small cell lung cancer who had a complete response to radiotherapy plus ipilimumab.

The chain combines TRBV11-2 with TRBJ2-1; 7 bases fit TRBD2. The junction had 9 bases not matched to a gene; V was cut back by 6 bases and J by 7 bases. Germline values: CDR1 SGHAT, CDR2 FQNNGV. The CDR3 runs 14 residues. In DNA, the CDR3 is TGTGCCAGCAGTCCGACTAGCTACTATAATGAGCAGTTCTTC. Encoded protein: CASSPTSYYNEQFF.

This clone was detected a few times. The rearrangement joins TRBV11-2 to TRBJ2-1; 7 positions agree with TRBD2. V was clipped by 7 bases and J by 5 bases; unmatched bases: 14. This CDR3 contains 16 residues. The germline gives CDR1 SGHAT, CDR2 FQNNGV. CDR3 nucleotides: TGTGCCAGCACCGCCGTGGGGGGGACCCAAAACAATGAGCAGTTCTTC. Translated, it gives CASTAVGGTQNNEQFF.

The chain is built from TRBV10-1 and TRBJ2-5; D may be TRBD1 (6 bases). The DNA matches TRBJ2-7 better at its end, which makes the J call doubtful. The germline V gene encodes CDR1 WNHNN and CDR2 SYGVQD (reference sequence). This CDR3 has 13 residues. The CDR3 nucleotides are TGCGCCAGCAGTGCCAACAGGGTACACGAGCAGTACTTC. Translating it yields CASSANRVHEQYF.

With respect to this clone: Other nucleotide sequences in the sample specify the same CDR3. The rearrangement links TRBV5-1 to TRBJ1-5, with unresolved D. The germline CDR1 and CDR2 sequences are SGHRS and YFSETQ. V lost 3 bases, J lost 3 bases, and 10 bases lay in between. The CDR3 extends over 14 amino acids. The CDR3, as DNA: TGCGCCAGCAGCTGGGGAGGTCCCAATCAGCCCCAGCATTTT. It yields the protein CASSWGGPNQPQHF.

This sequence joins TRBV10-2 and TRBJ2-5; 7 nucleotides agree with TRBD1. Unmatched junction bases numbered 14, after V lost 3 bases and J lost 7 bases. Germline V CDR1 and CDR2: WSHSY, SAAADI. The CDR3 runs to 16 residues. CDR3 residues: CASSDHYYRGSTTQYF. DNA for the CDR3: TGCGCCAGCAGTGACCATTACTACAGGGGATCCACGACCCAGTACTTC.